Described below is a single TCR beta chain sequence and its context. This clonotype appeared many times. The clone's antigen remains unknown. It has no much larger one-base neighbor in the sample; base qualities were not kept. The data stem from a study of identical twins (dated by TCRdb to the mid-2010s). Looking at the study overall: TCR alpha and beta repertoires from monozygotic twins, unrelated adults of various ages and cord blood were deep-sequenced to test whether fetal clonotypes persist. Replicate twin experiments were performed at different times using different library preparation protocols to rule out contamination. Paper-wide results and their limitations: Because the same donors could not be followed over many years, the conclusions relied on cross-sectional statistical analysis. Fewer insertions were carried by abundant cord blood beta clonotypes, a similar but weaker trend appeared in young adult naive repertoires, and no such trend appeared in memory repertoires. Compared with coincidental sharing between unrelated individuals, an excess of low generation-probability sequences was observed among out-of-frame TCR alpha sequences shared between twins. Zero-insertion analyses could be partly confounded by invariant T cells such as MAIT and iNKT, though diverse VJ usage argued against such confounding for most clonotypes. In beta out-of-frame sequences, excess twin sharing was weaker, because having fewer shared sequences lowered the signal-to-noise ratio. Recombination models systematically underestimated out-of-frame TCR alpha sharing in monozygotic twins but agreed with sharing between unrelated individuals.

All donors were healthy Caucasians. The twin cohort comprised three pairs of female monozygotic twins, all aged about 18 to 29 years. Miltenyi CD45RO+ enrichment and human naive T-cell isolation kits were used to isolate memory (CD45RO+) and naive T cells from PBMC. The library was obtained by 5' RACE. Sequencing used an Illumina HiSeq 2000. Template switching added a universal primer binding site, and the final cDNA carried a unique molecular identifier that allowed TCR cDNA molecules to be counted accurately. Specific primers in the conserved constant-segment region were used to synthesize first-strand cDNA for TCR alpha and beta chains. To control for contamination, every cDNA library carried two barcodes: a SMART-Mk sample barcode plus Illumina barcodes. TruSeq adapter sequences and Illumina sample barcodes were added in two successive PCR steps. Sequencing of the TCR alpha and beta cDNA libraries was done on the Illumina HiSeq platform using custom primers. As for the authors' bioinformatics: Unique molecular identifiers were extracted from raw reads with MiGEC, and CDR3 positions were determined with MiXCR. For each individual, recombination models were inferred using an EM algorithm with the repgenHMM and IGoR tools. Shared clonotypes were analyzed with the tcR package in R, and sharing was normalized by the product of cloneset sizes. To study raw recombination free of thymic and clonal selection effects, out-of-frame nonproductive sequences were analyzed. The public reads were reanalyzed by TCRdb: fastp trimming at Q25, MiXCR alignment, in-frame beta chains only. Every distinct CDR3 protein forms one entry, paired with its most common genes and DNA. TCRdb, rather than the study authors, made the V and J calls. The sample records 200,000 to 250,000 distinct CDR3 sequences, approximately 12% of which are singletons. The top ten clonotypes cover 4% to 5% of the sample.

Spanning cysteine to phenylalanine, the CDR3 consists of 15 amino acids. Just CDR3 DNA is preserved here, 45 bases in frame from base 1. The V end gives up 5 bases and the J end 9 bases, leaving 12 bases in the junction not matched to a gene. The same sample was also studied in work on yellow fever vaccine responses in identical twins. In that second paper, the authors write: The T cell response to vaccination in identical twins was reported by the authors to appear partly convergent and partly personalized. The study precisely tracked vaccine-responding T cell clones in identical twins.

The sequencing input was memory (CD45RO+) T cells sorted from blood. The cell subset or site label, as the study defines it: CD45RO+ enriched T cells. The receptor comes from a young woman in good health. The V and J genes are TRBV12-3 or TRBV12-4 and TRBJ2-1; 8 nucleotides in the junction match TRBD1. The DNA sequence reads TGTGCCAGCAGTGAAAGGACAGGGCCCGCATCTGAGCAGTTCTTC. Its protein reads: CASSERTGPASEQFF.